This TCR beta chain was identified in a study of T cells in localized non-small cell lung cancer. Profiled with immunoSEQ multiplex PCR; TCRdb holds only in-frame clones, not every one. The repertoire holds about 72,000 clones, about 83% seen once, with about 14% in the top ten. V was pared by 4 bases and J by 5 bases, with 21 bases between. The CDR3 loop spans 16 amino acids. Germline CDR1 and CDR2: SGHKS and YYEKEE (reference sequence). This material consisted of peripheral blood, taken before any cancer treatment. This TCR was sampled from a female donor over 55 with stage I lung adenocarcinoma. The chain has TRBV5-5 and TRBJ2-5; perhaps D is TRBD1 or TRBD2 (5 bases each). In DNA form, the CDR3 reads TGTGCCAGCAGCCAGACCGGGACCCACTCGGGCGAGACCCAGTACTTC. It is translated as CASSQTGTHSGETQYF.